This entry features one T cell receptor beta chain sequence. Original analysis: Amplification from reference gene primers served as the basis for estimated nucleated cell counts. Data came from immunoSEQ multiplex PCR; TCRdb stores just in-frame clones and leaves some out. Clone size and V and J calls were adopted from that table, with D and trimming inferred from the DNA. This sample yields over 250,000 clones, of which approximately 84% are seen a single time; about 1.5% belongs to the top ten. Seattle enrolled patients during active infection and tracked them longitudinally. This record comes from a study of blood T cell repertoires in COVID-19. Study-level information: PBMCs, B-cell-depleted T cells, or T cells were the source of the cDNA or gDNA that made up the material.

In germline, CDR1 is SGHKS, CDR2 YYEKEE (reference sequence). Trimming pared 0 bases from V and 3 bases from J, leaving 7 bases between. This CDR3 has 13 amino acids. The genes are TRBV5-5 and TRBJ2-7; D ambiguous. This clonotype originated in a human donor with COVID-19, enrolled during active disease. The donor label of this sample is uncertain. The sample was peripheral blood. CDR3 coding DNA: TGTGCCAGCAGCTTGGTGCTAGGCTACGAGCAGTACTTC. Its protein is CASSLVLGYEQYF.